This note documents a single TCR beta chain sequence. Its specific antigen is unknown. No per-base quality is available; no much larger clone lies one base away. Whole blood was collected in K2EDTA tubes by collaborating institutions according to the institutions' own protocols. For TCRbeta analysis, collaborators shipped samples as frozen whole blood, isolated PBMCs, or DNA extracted from either of those sample types. The immunoSEQ Assay, a bias-controlled multiplex PCR, was used to amplify TCRbeta CDR3 regions from genomic DNA. Regarding the original processing steps: The number of nucleated cells in each sample was estimated from the amplification of reference gene primers within the assay. Sequence reads were collapsed and filtered to measure the absolute abundance of every unique TCRbeta CDR3 rearrangement. For each sample, productive Simpson clonality was calculated as the square root of Simpson's diversity index over productive rearrangements. Held by TCRdb, this immuneACCESS table contains in-frame sequences only and omits some clones. Under half of the omission traces to an unresolved V gene where checked; the cause of the rest is unknown. V and J calls and clone size follow that table, whereas D and trimming were derived from the DNA. Here the sample has approximately 290,000 clones; around 89% occur a single time. The top ten constitute more than 0.75% of the sample.

These data originate in a study of blood T cell repertoires in COVID-19 (dated by TCRdb to the early 2020s). Background on the whole study: Collaborator samples came from the United States, Italy and Spain and covered acute and convalescent phases of COVID-19. Subjects who had been exposed to COVID-19, were actively infected with it, or had recovered from it provided the deeply sampled blood TCRbeta repertoires that made up the dataset. HLA class I and class II types, where available, came from metadata supplied by the sample provider rather than from assay-based typing. Sample metadata almost always included a de-identified subject ID, COVID-19 status, age in years and sex. A freely available public database, intended as a resource for researchers studying the immune response to SARS-CoV-2, is where the repertoires were released. The samples were drawn from the first 160 participants of the ongoing ImmuneRACE study and from 1,254 subjects provided by 6 global collaborators. The material from the prospective study consisted of cDNA or gDNA derived from T cells, B-cell-depleted T cells, or PBMCs. What the work shows at the level of the full study, not this receptor alone: Clinical and demographic metadata were provided uncurated, with the amount varying by source and participant.

According to the germline V gene, CDR1 reads SGHVS and CDR2 reads FNYEAQ. The CDR3 contains 12 residues, cysteine and phenylalanine counted. Of all the DNA, just the CDR3 is kept, 36 bases in frame from base 1. The trim is 4 bases for V and 8 bases for J, with a gap of 9 bases between the germline ends. The chain uses TRBV7-6 and TRBJ2-1; no confident D gene assignment can be made. The clonotype comes from a young man with acute or convalescent COVID-19. Sequencing was performed on peripheral blood. The CDR3 protein sequence reads: CASSSDSDEQFF. The nucleotides read TGTGCCAGCAGCTCAGACTCGGATGAGCAGTTCTTC.